This is a list of T cell receptor beta chains from one sample in a study of blood T cell repertoires in COVID-19. The method was immunoSEQ multiplex PCR; TCRdb's version includes in-frame clones alone and lacks a portion of them. The sample holds about 150,000 clones, 83% seen once. Specimen: peripheral blood. The receptors were sampled from an older woman with COVID-19, enrolled during active disease. CDR3s include the opening cysteine and the closing phenylalanine or tryptophan. D genes are given only for firm matches. Where a row states a size, it is once, few, many or the class of an expanded clone; other rows omit it.

TRBV5-8	TRBJ1-4	17	.	.	TGTGCCAGCAGCCCCGACGTCGTGAGGTCAACTAATGAAAAACTGTTTTTT	CASSPDVVRSTNEKLFF
TRBV9	TRBJ2-1	15	.	TRBD2	TGTGCCAGCAGCCCCCTAGCGGGAGAGTTCAATGAGCAGTTCTTC	CASSPLAGEFNEQFF
TRBV2	TRBJ1-1	14	.	.	TGTGCCAGCAGTACGAGCAGGGCGAACACTGAAGCTTTCTTT	CASSTSRANTEAFF
TRBV19	TRBJ2-5	15	.	.	TGTGCCAGTAGTATAGGACCTGGGCCTGGAGAGACCCAGTACTTC	CASSIGPGPGETQYF
TRBV3-1/TRBV3-2	TRBJ2-2	15	few	TRBD2	TGTGCCAGCAGGGTAGCGGGAGGATACCGAGGGGAGCTGTTTTTT	CASRVAGGYRGELFF
TRBV3-1/TRBV3-2	TRBJ1-6	12	few	.	TGTGCCAGCAGCCCCTCAGGATCTTCCCTCCACTTT	CASSPSGSSLHF
TRBV11-2	TRBJ1-2	14	.	.	TGTGCCAGCAGCTTGGGCAGGGGAGTGGGCGGCTACACCTTC	CASSLGRGVGGYTF
TRBV6-5	TRBJ2-7	14	.	.	TGTGCCAGCAGTTATTCCCCGACTGTATACGAGCAGTACTTC	CASSYSPTVYEQYF
TRBV19	TRBJ2-2	17	once	.	TGTGCCAGTAGTATAGTAGGGCAGGGTTTACACACCGGGGAGCTGTTTTTT	CASSIVGQGLHTGELFF
TRBV6-5	TRBJ1-5	13	.	.	TGTGCCAGCATAAGGCAGGCGAATCAGCCCCAGCATTTT	CASIRQANQPQHF
TRBV3-1/TRBV3-2	TRBJ2-3	19	once	.	TGTGCCAGCAGCCAAAAGGTTGGCGTGAGGCGGACTAGCACAGATACGCAGTATTTT	CASSQKVGVRRTSTDTQYF
TRBV12-3/TRBV12-4	TRBJ1-1	11	.	.	TGTGCCAGCAGCCCAGGGGTTAGAGCTTTCTTT	CASSPGVRAFF
TRBV29-1	TRBJ1-4	11	.	.	TGCAGCGTTGGAGGGGGTGAAAAACTGTTTTTT	CSVGGGEKLFF
TRBV28	TRBJ1-2	13	.	TRBD1	TGTGCCAGCAGAGTGACAGGGGTCTATGGCTACACCTTC	CASRVTGVYGYTF
TRBV25-1	TRBJ1-5	15	.	TRBD1	TGTGCCAGCAGTGAATGGGACAGCCAAAATCAGCCCCAGCATTTT	CASSEWDSQNQPQHF
TRBV2	TRBJ1-1	13	.	TRBD1	TGTGCCAGCAGGGACAGGGGGCACACTGAAGCTTTCTTT	CASRDRGHTEAFF
TRBV7-3	TRBJ1-1	14	.	.	TGTGCCAGCAGCTTAAGCGGGCTGAACACTGAAGCTTTCTTT	CASSLSGLNTEAFF
TRBV27	TRBJ1-6	14	.	.	TGTGCCAGCAGTTTCAAGAGTATTAATTCACCCCTCCACTTT	CASSFKSINSPLHF
TRBV4-1	TRBJ2-1	14	.	TRBD2	TGCGCCAGCAGCACTAGCGGGAGATACAATGAGCAGTTCTTC	CASSTSGRYNEQFF
TRBV7-6	TRBJ2-1	15	.	TRBD1	TGTGCCAGCAGCCTGGGACAGGGAACACACAATGAGCAGTTCTTC	CASSLGQGTHNEQFF
TRBV12-3/TRBV12-4	TRBJ2-7	12	.	.	TGTGCCAGCAGTCCCCAAACCTACGAGCAGTACTTC	CASSPQTYEQYF
TRBV6-5	TRBJ1-6	15	.	.	TGTGCCAGCGGGGGGGGTAGCTCCTATAATTCACCCCTCCACTTT	CASGGGSSYNSPLHF
TRBV6-2/TRBV6-3	TRBJ2-5	11	once	.	TGTGCCAGCAGTCCCGGGTTCGCTCAGTACTTC	CASSPGFAQYF
TRBV19	TRBJ2-4	11	.	TRBD2	TGTGCCAGCGGACTAGGAAACATTCAGTACTTC	CASGLGNIQYF
TRBV6-5	TRBJ1-5	15	.	TRBD1	TGTGCCAGCAGTCGCGGGACAGGGGCCGATCAGCCCCAGCATTTT	CASSRGTGADQPQHF
TRBV3-1/TRBV3-2	TRBJ2-3	15	.	.	TGTGCCAGCAGCCCGACATCTACTAGCACAGATACGCAGTATTTT	CASSPTSTSTDTQYF
TRBV6-5	TRBJ1-2	14	.	.	TGTGCCAGCAGTTCCACAGGCAAAAACTATGGCTACACCTTC	CASSSTGKNYGYTF
TRBV27	TRBJ1-2	15	.	.	TGTGCCAGCAGTCCTCACAGCGGCAGGTCCACTGGCTACACCTTC	CASSPHSGRSTGYTF
TRBV19	TRBJ1-2	13	.	.	TGTGCCACGTTAACAGCGGGTAACTATGGCTACACCTTC	CATLTAGNYGYTF
TRBV11-2	TRBJ2-5	13	.	.	TGTGCCAGCAGTCTAGGGGTACAAGAGACCCAGTACTTC	CASSLGVQETQYF
TRBV20-1	TRBJ2-1	11	.	.	TGCAGTGCTAGTCTTTACAATGAGCAGTTCTTC	CSASLYNEQFF
TRBV6-1	TRBJ1-5	15	once	.	TGTGCCAGCAGTGAAGACAGGGCTAGCAATCAGCCCCAGCATTTT	CASSEDRASNQPQHF
TRBV29-1	TRBJ2-5	12	.	.	TGCAGCGTTGATGGCACCAGAGAGACCCAGTACTTC	CSVDGTRETQYF
TRBV19	TRBJ1-2	11	.	.	TGTGCCATCCAACAGATCTATGGCTACACCTTC	CAIQQIYGYTF